The source of this T cell receptor (beta chain) is a study of blood T cells in healthy people across ages (dated by TCRdb to the mid-2010s). In terms of the full investigation: In model experiments, roughly one uniquely barcoded TCR beta cDNA molecule per two T cells was captured by template switching. Using deep sequencing normalized with unique cDNA molecular identifiers, the study measured how TCR beta repertoire diversity changes with age. Four age groups were formed from the donors: young (average roughly 16 years), middle-aged (approximately 42), aged (62) and long-lived (approximately 78). To avoid experimental bias, donors of different ages were randomly spread across the sequencing lanes. Using the same blood draw, the study looked at two additional independent replicas of 1 million unique cDNA reads for two donors, one aged 18 to 29 and the other aged 80 or older. Overall results and qualifications from the work: Estimates of total diversity based on one million sequenced T cells were regarded as lower bounds and as underestimates. Observed TCR beta diversity correlated strongly with the percentage of naive T cells measured by flow cytometry. Because the CMV infection status of the donors was unknown, age-related changes in expanded clonotypes may potentially have been confounded. As age increased, observed TCR beta diversity per million T cells dropped in a roughly linear way, and a significant reduction was already evident by age about 40. Compared with the aged group, the long-lived group had more naive CD4+ T cells, fewer expanded clones and increased TCR diversity, suggesting age selection. Bulk unsorted PBMC profiling prevented conclusive comparison of naive and antigen-experienced compartments.

On this clonotype itself: Its antigen has not been determined. Base quality data are lacking; no much larger clone is found one base away.

Systemically healthy Caucasian individuals from Russia, some 38 in total and aged about 6 to 95 years, were included as donors. Around 10 milliliters of peripheral blood were collected from each donor into EDTA-treated Vacutainer tubes. Ficoll-Paque density-gradient centrifugation was used to isolate PBMCs, with at least 6 million per sample. Trizol reagent was used to extract total RNA from PBMCs, with at least 5.5 micrograms per sample. For every donor, flow cytometry on a PBMC aliquot measured the percentage of naive CD45RAhigh/CD27high T cells. Its CDR3 holds 16 amino acids, cysteine through phenylalanine. Of all the DNA, just the CDR3 is kept, 48 bases in frame from base 1. Clipping removes 7 bases from V and 5 bases from J, with 16 as the unmatched junction base count. The germline V gene encodes CDR1 MNHEY and CDR2 SVGEGT. Library preparation employed 5' RACE. The sample was run on an Illumina HiSeq 2500. A second PCR of roughly 7 to 11 cycles was performed with a sample-barcoded 5' primer and a J-beta primer mix. Each TCR beta cDNA molecule received a unique molecular identifier from a template-switch 5' adaptor carrying 12 random nucleotides. Each sample yielded at least 3 million CDR3-containing paired-end reads. First-strand cDNA was synthesized from all RNA with the Mint cDNA synthesis kit, primed by a TRBC-specific oligonucleotide. Following uracil-DNA glycosylase treatment, a first 18-cycle PCR with universal primers M1SS and BC2_uni_R was performed on all cDNA. In the source study's methods: Each sample was normalized by randomly selecting 1 million high-quality reads, each carrying a distinct molecular identifier. Reads sharing molecular identifiers were discarded rather than binned into consensus sequences. MiTCR, set to a Q25 quality threshold and the strictest error-elimination algorithm, was used for CDR3 identification, clonotype clustering and error correction. A nonparametric unseen species model using Euler transformation provided a lower-bound estimate of total TCR beta diversity. TCRdb reprocessing: public reads trimmed at Q25 with fastp, clones called with MiXCR, in-frame beta chains kept. For every CDR3 protein sequence, its rows merge into one entry that carries the most common genes and DNA. The V and J calls reflect TCRdb's pipeline rather than the authors' work. This sample has fewer than 900,000 distinct CDR3 sequences in its table, and roughly 47% of those were observed once. Of the sample, more than 20% is held by the ten largest clones.

The chain joins TRBV6-2 or TRBV6-3 to TRBJ2-7, and 8 junction bases match TRBD2. Material for sequencing was blood. The origin of this receptor is an older woman in good health. In nucleotides, the sequence is TGTGCCAGCAATAGCCCCCGGGGGGGGTCTCACGACGAGCAGTACTTC. It specifies CASNSPRGGSHDEQYF.